The present TCR beta chain was sequenced within a study of shared clonotypes between healthy human individuals. Of note for this clone: The antigen is not known.

In the naive CD8 group, cells lacked CD45RO and were positively selected for CCR7, so terminally differentiated effector memory CD45RA+ cells were left out. Regarding the study as a whole: Larger estimated richness was generally seen in naive subsets than in memory subsets.

At a deep level, the assay was run. The protocol was immunoSEQ multiplex PCR, while the TCRdb copy is restricted to in-frame clones and leaves out a portion. The table includes millions of clones, about 94% detected once. The junction had 15 bases not matched to a gene; V was cut back by 5 bases and J by 5 bases. Germline CDR1 MNHEY, CDR2 SMNVEV (reference sequence). CDR3 size: 16 residues. The receptor's source is a young man in good health. What was sequenced was naive CD8+ T cells sorted from blood. J is TRBJ2-7 and V is TRBV27, with TRBD2 identical over 7 bases. The CDR3 region has the DNA TGTGCCAGCAGTCCATCCACCGGGACTATTCTCCACGAGCAGTACTTC. Translated: CASSPSTGTILHEQYF.